This TCR beta chain emerged from a study of blood T cell repertoires in COVID-19. Study-level information: Collection of acute and convalescent COVID-19 samples took place in the United States, Italy and Spain.

Seattle patients were enrolled during active infection and followed longitudinally. Data came from immunoSEQ multiplex PCR; TCRdb stores just in-frame clones and leaves some out. The sample lists 150,000 to 200,000 clones, about 80% occurring once. The germline CDR1 and CDR2 sequences are SNHLY and FYNNEI. Germline trimming cut 4 bases from V and 5 bases from J; bases unmatched to any gene: 3. The CDR3 spans 14 residues. This sequence was found in a woman in her thirties or forties with COVID-19, enrolled during active disease. The source material was peripheral blood. The rearrangement uses TRBV2 and TRBJ2-7, with 12 bases lining up with TRBD2. The CDR3 nucleotides are TGTGCCAGCAGTGTGACTAGCGGGAGTAACGAGCAGTACTTC. Amino acid sequence: CASSVTSGSNEQYF. Drawing the rest from reference TRBV2 and TRBJ2-7, the complete variable domain is EPEVTQTPSHQVTQMGQEVILRCVPISNHLYFYWYRQILGQKVEFLVSFYNNEISEKSEIFDDQFSVERPDGSNFTLKIRSTKLEDSAMYFCASSVTSGSNEQYFGPGTRLTVT.